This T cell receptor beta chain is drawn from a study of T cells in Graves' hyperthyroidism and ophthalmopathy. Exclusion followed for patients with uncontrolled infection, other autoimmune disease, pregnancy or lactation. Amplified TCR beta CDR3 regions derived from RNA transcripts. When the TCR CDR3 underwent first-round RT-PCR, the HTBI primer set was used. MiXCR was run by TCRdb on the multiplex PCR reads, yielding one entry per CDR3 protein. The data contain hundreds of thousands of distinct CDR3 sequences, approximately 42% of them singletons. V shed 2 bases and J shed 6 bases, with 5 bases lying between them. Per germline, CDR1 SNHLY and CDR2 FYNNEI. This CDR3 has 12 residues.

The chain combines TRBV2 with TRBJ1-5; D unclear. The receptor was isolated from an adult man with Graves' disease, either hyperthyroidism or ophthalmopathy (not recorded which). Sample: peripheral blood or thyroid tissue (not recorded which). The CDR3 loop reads CASSEYSQPQHF. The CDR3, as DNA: TGTGCCAGCAGTGAATATTCTCAGCCCCAGCATTTT.